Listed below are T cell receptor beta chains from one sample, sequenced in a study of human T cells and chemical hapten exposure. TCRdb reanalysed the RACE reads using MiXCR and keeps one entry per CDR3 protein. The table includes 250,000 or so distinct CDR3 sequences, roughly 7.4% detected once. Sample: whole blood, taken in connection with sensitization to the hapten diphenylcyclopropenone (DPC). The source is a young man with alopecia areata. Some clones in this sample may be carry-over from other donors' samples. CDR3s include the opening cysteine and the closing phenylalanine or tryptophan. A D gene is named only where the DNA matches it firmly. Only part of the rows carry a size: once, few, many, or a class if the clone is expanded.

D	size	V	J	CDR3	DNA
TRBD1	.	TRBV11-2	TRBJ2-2	CASSFSDRATGELFF	TGTGCCAGCAGCTTCTCGGACAGGGCTACCGGGGAGCTGTTTTTT
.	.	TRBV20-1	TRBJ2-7	CSAPRDSYEQYF	TGCAGTGCCCCGAGGGACTCCTACGAGCAGTACTTC
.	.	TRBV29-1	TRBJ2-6	CSVEVGGTGANVLTF	TGCAGCGTTGAAGTGGGAGGCACTGGGGCCAACGTCCTGACTTTC
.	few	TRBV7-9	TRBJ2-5	CASSEGKETQYF	TGTGCCAGCAGCGAGGGGAAAGAGACCCAGTACTTC
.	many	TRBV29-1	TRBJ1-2	CSVDFPNYGYTF	TGCAGCGTTGATTTTCCTAACTATGGCTACACCTTC
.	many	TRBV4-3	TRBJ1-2	CASSQVGGRIGYGYTF	TGCGCCAGCAGCCAAGTGGGGGGCCGAATTGGCTATGGCTACACCTTC
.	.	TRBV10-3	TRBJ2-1	CAIKVLGRYNEQFF	TGTGCCATCAAAGTTTTGGGACGGTACAATGAGCAGTTCTTC
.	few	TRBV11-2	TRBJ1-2	CASSLGQQGYTF	TGTGCCAGCAGCTTGGGGCAGCAGGGCTACACCTTC
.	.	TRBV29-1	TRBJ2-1	CSVAGASSYNEQFF	TGCAGCGTTGCGGGGGCCTCCTCCTACAATGAGCAGTTCTTC
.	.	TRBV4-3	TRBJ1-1	CASSQDRAEEAFF	TGCGCCAGCAGCCAAGATAGGGCAGAAGAAGCTTTCTTT
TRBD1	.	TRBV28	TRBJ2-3	CASSTNTGGRYTQYF	TGTGCCAGCAGCACCAATACAGGGGGCAGGTATACGCAGTATTTT
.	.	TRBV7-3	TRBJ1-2	CASSNDSYGYTF	TGTGCCAGCAGCAACGACAGCTATGGCTACACCTTC
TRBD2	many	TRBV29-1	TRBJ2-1	CSVAGTTSGGAGEQFF	TGCAGCGTAGCAGGAACGACTAGCGGGGGGGCAGGTGAGCAGTTCTTC
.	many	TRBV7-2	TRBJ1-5	CASSLDGNQPQHF	TGTGCCAGCAGCTTAGACGGCAATCAGCCCCAGCATTTT
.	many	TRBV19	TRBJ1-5	CASSSRGRYSNQPQHF	TGTGCCAGTAGTAGCCGGGGCCGATATAGCAATCAGCCCCAGCATTTT
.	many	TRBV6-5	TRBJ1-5	CASSSRGGNQPQHF	TGTGCCAGCAGTAGCCGGGGGGGCAATCAGCCCCAGCATTTT
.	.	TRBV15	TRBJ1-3	CATSWDTSGNTIYF	TGTGCCACCAGCTGGGACACCTCTGGAAACACCATATATTTT
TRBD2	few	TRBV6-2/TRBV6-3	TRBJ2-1	CASSYSRGGTYNEQFF	TGTGCCAGCAGTTACTCGCGGGGGGGGACATACAATGAGCAGTTCTTC
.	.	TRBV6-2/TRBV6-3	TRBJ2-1	CATTMVDEQFF	TGTGCCACTACAATGGTAGATGAGCAGTTCTTC
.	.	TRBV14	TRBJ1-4	CASSQPGMGEKLFF	TGTGCCAGCAGCCAACCGGGGATGGGTGAAAAACTGTTTTTT
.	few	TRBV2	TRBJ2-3	CASGGQISTDTQYF	TGTGCCAGCGGAGGACAGATTAGCACAGATACGCAGTATTTT
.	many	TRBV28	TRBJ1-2	CASSPPFRVGEGDYGYTF	TGTGCCAGCAGCCCACCTTTTCGGGTGGGTGAGGGCGACTACGGCTACACCTTC
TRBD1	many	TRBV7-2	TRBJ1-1	CASSLKTGLEAFF	TGTGCCAGCAGCCTCAAGACAGGGCTTGAAGCTTTCTTT
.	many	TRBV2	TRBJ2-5	CASSRGETQYF	TGTGCCAGCAGTCGCGGCGAGACCCAGTACTTC
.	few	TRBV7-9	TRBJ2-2	CASSYTFTGELFF	TGTGCCAGCAGCTACACCTTCACCGGGGAGCTGTTTTTT
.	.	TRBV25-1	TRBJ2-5	CASSEIGETQYF	TGTGCCAGCAGTGAAATAGGAGAGACCCAGTACTTC